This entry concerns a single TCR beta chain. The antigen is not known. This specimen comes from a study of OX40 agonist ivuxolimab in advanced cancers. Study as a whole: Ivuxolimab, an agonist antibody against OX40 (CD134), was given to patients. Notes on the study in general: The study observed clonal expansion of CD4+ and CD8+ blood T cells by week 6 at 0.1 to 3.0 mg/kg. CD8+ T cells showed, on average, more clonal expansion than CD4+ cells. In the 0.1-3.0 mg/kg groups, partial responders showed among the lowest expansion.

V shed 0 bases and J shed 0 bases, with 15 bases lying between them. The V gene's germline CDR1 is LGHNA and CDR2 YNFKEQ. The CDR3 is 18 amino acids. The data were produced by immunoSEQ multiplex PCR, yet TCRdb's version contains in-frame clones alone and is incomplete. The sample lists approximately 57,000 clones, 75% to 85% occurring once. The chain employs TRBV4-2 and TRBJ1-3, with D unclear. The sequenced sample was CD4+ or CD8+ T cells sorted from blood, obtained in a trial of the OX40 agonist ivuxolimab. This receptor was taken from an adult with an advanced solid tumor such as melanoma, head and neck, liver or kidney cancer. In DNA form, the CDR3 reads TGTGCCAGCAGCCAAGAGGTCAGTCCGCCGTTCTCTGGAAACACCATATATTTT. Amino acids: CASSQEVSPPFSGNTIYF.